This T cell receptor (beta chain) was found in a study of cytomegalovirus exposure and HLA in healthy donors. Study outcomes and limitations: Later on, a genetic analysis was performed. It linked a missense variant in DCLRE1C with V- and J-gene trimming of TCR beta. In a later analysis, 16,951 TCR beta sequences were associated with HLA alleles at 0.05 false discovery rate. With high specificity and sensitivity, the classifier reportedly diagnosed cytomegalovirus status.

This CDR3 contains 18 residues. Germline lookup yields CDR1 SEHNR and CDR2 FQNEAQ (reference sequence). Regarding this clone: What it recognizes is unknown. An end of the junction differs from the germline gene, which may be a read error.

The PCR used 60 Vbeta and 13 Jbeta primers. Method: immunoSEQ multiplex PCR; TCRdb's copy keeps in-frame clones and lacks some. In the table there are about 150,000 clones, 76% of which are singletons. The chain links TRBV7-9 to TRBJ1-3; tentatively, D is TRBD1 (5 bases). Sequences were obtained from PBMCs. This sequence was found in a woman aged 40-49 years in good health and CMV-seronegative. CDR3 protein: CSSSLSPTRSGRGNTIYF. In DNA form, the CDR3 reads TGTTCCAGCAGCTTATCCCCCACGAGGTCAGGGCGAGGAAACACCATATATTTT.